This TCR beta chain was profiled in a study of blood T cell repertoires in COVID-19 (dated by TCRdb to 2018 to 2020). Regarding the research as a whole: Samples from collaborators originated in the United States, Italy and Spain and spanned both the acute and convalescent phases of COVID-19. The sample metadata nearly always contained a de-identified subject ID, COVID-19 status, age in years and sex. Where HLA class I and class II types were available, the types were taken from metadata supplied by the sample provider, not from assay-based typing. The repertoires were released in a freely available public database meant as a resource for research on the immune response to SARS-CoV-2. The prospective study material was composed of cDNA or gDNA derived from T cells, B-cell-depleted T cells, or PBMCs. Subjects who had been exposed to COVID-19, were actively infected with it, or had recovered from it provided the deeply sampled blood TCRbeta repertoires that made up the dataset. Samples came from the ongoing ImmuneRACE study (first 160 participants) plus 1,254 subjects from 6 global collaborators.

Paper-wide results and their limitations: Clinical and demographic metadata were provided uncurated, with the amount varying by source and participant.

Based on the germline V gene, the CDR1 and CDR2 sequences are SGHRS and YFSETQ. V has 0 bases trimmed and J has 0 bases trimmed; junction bases matching no gene number 5. From the cysteine up to the phenylalanine, the CDR3 has a length of 17 residues. CDR3 DNA is the only sequence kept; it has 51 bases, read in frame from the first base. Regarding this clone: Its antigen is unknown. No clone much larger than this one lies a single base away; base qualities are absent.

The collaborating institutions used their own protocols to collect whole blood in K2EDTA tubes. Collaborator samples were shipped for TCRbeta analysis as frozen whole blood, isolated PBMCs, or DNA extracted from either sample type. The immunoSEQ Assay, a bias-controlled multiplex PCR, was used to amplify TCRbeta CDR3 regions from genomic DNA. In the authors' own workflow: Nucleated cell counts per sample were estimated from amplification of reference gene primers within the assay. To quantify the absolute abundance of each unique TCRbeta CDR3 rearrangement, sequence reads were collapsed and filtered. For each sample, productive Simpson clonality was calculated as the square root of Simpson's diversity index over productive rearrangements. Here the immuneACCESS table is served through TCRdb, limited to in-frame sequences with V and J called. Missing clones are a known gap in these copies; in checked studies unresolved V genes cover under half, and the rest lacks a known reason. The DNA gave D and trimming, while V, J and clone size come from that table. The sample contains about 130,000 clones, approximately 80% of them found a single time. The ten largest clones represent over 15% of the sample.

Sequenced: peripheral blood. The chain joins TRBV5-1 to TRBJ2-1; TRBD2 matches 8 bases in the middle. The TCR originated in a woman in her 50s with acute or convalescent COVID-19. The DNA sequence is TGCGCCAGCAGCTTGGGTCTGCTAGCGGGCTCCTACAATGAGCAGTTCTTC. Translated, it gives CASSLGLLAGSYNEQFF. Outside the CDR3, residues come from the reference TRBV5-1 and TRBJ2-1 proteins, so the full variable domain is: KAGVTQTPRYLIKTRGQQVTLSCSPISGHRSVSWYQQTPGQGLQFLFEYFSETQRNKGNFPGRFSGRQFSNSRSEMNVSTLELGDSALYLCASSLGLLAGSYNEQFFGPGTRLTVL.